The sequence of this TCR beta chain was determined in a study of CD8+ T cells in alopecia areata. Study-wide results and limits: Scalp sample data also include resident alphabeta T cells from normal skin.

This clone was counted a few times. Its antigen is not known. The CDR3 is 14 residues long. Looked up from germline, CDR1 is MNHEY and CDR2 is SMNVEV (reference sequence). J lost 8 bases, V lost 3 bases, and 9 bases had no gene match. In each case, RNA was isolated and then reverse transcribed into cDNA as the sequencing template. Produced via immunoSEQ multiplex PCR; TCRdb's table is partial and in-frame only. The sample has approximately 140,000 clones, 80% to 90% seen once. The input for sequencing was CD8+ T cells sorted from blood, taken at week 0. This rearrangement joins TRBV27 to TRBJ1-2; 7 bases agree with TRBD1. The sequence came from a human donor with alopecia areata. In DNA form, the CDR3 reads TGTGCCAGCAGTTTGACAAAAAACAGGGGAGGCTACACCTTC. Translating gives CASSLTKNRGGYTF.